The 3 T cell receptor beta chains listed next were all sequenced from one sample in a study of shared clonotypes between healthy human individuals. This table comes from immunoSEQ multiplex PCR, and its TCRdb copy is limited to in-frame clones, with some not included. The sample records about 450,000 clones, roughly 80% being singletons. What was sequenced was PBMCs. The receptors stem from a woman aged 40 to 50 in good health. Some clones in this sample may be carry-over from other donors' samples.

V and J are TRBV7-9 and TRBJ1-1; the match to TRBD1 covers 8 bases. The CDR3 has 12 residues. CDR1 is SEHNR, CDR2 FQNEAQ, per germline (reference sequence). V trimming: 6 bases; J trimming: 11 bases; junction bases outside the gene matches: 8. The CDR3 DNA sequence: TGTGCCAGCAGTGGACAGGGAGGGGTCGCTTTCTTT. Protein sequence: CASSGQGGVAFF.

In this sample, this clone turned up a few times. The chain employs TRBV6-1 and TRBJ1-5; D is uncertain. The V gene's germline CDR1 is MNHNS and CDR2 SASEGT. The CDR3 has 15 amino acids. With 3 bases removed from V and 1 base from J, the gap between germline ends came to 10 bases. CDR3 sequence: CASSDHSGSNQPQHF. The CDR3 DNA is TGTGCCAGCAGTGACCACAGTGGGAGCAATCAGCCCCAGCATTTT.

The CDR3 protein is CASSPGTGRGETQYF. CDR3 DNA sequence: TGTGCCAGCAGCCCCGGGACAGGGAGGGGGGAGACCCAGTACTTC. The chain has TRBV11-2 and TRBJ2-5; 9 bases map to TRBD1. Germline lookup yields CDR1 SGHAT and CDR2 FQNNGV. This CDR3 spans 15 amino acids. The J segment lost 5 bases and the V segment lost 5 bases, leaving 9 bases of the junction unmatched. The variable domain in full, completed from reference TRBV11-2 and TRBJ2-5, reads EAGVAQSPRYKIIEKRQSVAFWCNPISGHATLYWYQQILGQGPKLLIQFQNNGVVDDSQLPKDRFSAERLKGVDSTLKIQPAKLEDSAVYLCASSPGTGRGETQYFGPGTRLLVL.